One sample yielded the 9 T cell receptor beta chains listed below, sequenced in a study of blood T cell repertoires in COVID-19. The protocol was immunoSEQ multiplex PCR, while the TCRdb copy is restricted to in-frame clones and leaves out a portion. The top ten hold approximately 2.3% of the sample, which has 230,000 or so clones, roughly 89% seen once. The sequencing input was peripheral blood. The receptors shown here come from a woman in her sixties with COVID-19, enrolled during active disease.

The gene calls are TRBV10-3 and TRBJ1-1; D not certain. Trimming pared 6 bases from V and 1 base from J, leaving 9 bases between. The CDR3 sequence is 13 residues long. Germline loops: CDR1 ENHRY, CDR2 SYGVKD. The CDR3 nucleotides are TGTGCCATCAGACTGCGGGAGAACACTGAAGCTTTCTTT. It is translated as CAIRLRENTEAFF.

The chain links TRBV6-4 to TRBJ1-2, with D perhaps TRBD1 (5 bases). There are 14 residues in the CDR3. The V and J ends lost 0 bases and 3 bases respectively, with 8 bases between them. Germline V gives CDR1 MRHNA, CDR2 SNTAGT. DNA of the CDR3: TGTGCCAGCAGTGACTCGTGGGGGGACTATGGCTACACCTTC. Amino acid sequence: CASSDSWGDYGYTF.

CDR3 bases: TGCAGCGTTGTGGTGAGGAGCACAGATACGCAGTATTTT. This gives the protein CSVVVRSTDTQYF. This rearrangement joins TRBV29-1 to TRBJ2-3; D not certain. Germline V gene sequence: CDR1 SQVTM, CDR2 ANQGSEA. The CDR3 length is 13 residues. V was shortened by 4 bases and J by 0 bases, with 8 bases between the two germline ends.

This clone was observed once. This rearrangement joins TRBV4-2 to TRBJ2-1; possible D gene TRBD2, 5 bases. CDR1 and CDR2 from the germline V gene are LGHNA and YNFKEQ. V was clipped by 0 bases and J by 9 bases, with 15 bases between them. The CDR3 sequence is 15 residues long. CDR3 bases: TGTGCCAGCAGCCAAGAATTCGGGGTGGCCATTGAGCAGTTCTTC. Protein sequence: CASSQEFGVAIEQFF.

The CDR3 DNA follows: TGTGCCAGCAGTACAGGACTATATAGCAATCAGCCCCAGCATTTT. The encoded protein is CASSTGLYSNQPQHF. The chain uses TRBV6-2 or TRBV6-3 and TRBJ1-5, with D maybe TRBD1 (5 bases). V was clipped by 5 bases and J by 0 bases, with 11 bases between them. This CDR3 comprises 15 residues. Looked up from germline, CDR1 is MNHEY and CDR2 is SVGEGT.

This clone showed up just once. DNA for the CDR3: TGTGCCAGCAGCTTCCAAAGGGGGAGCACAGATACGCAGTATTTT. As protein: CASSFQRGSTDTQYF. The V and J genes are TRBV5-4 and TRBJ2-3; perhaps TRBD1 as D (6 bases). The V gene's germline CDR1 is SGHNT and CDR2 YYREEE (reference sequence). V lost 2 bases to trimming and J lost 0 bases, with 10 bases between them. The CDR3 has 15 amino acids.

The chain recombines TRBV6-6 with TRBJ1-2, with D possibly matching TRBD1 (6 bases). Trimming removed 0 bases at V and 11 bases at J, with 19 bases between. The CDR3 is made up of 15 amino acids. Looked up from germline, CDR1 is MNHNY and CDR2 is SVGAGI (reference sequence). CDR3 in amino acids: CASSYSRQAHEGYTF. The CDR3 bases are TGTGCCAGCAGTTACTCGAGACAGGCCCACGAGGGGTACACCTTC.

The rearrangement joins TRBV2 to TRBJ2-2; D gene ambiguous. Germline values: CDR1 SNHLY, CDR2 FYNNEI. The CDR3 sequence is 14 residues long. The ends were cut back, 10 bases at V and 4 bases at J, with 16 bases in the middle. CDR3 sequence reads: CATTKASSTGELFF. The DNA of the CDR3 is TGTGCCACTACTAAAGCCTCGAGCACCGGGGAGCTGTTTTTT.

The genes are TRBV19 and TRBJ2-3; 8 positions match TRBD2. Germline loops: CDR1 LNHDA, CDR2 SQIVND (reference sequence). The J segment lost 10 bases and the V segment lost 2 bases, leaving 8 bases of the junction unmatched. The CDR3 length is 14 residues. The CDR3 loop reads CASSISGGVGAQYF. The DNA of the CDR3 is TGTGCCAGTAGTATATCCGGGGGGGTTGGGGCGCAGTATTTT.